What follows are 10 T cell receptor beta chains derived from one specimen sequenced in a study of monozygotic twins with inflammatory bowel disease. No DNA is given; TCRdb re-called the 5' RACE reads and lists each CDR3 protein once. This table holds over 200,000 distinct CDR3 sequences. Sequences were obtained from blood. The receptors stem from a human donor with ulcerative colitis or Crohn's disease, or a healthy co-twin of an affected twin (not recorded which).

J is TRBJ1-3 and V is TRBV9; the D gene TCRdb calls, TRBD1, cannot be checked with no DNA. Germline V CDR1 and CDR2: SGDLS, YYNGEE. This CDR3 is built from 16 residues. The CDR3 sequence: CASSFPLTLLGNTIYF. The variable domain in full, with the rest retrieved from reference TRBV9 and TRBJ1-3, is DSGVTQTPKHLITATGQRVTLRCSPRSGDLSVYWYQQSLDQGLQFLIQYYNGEERAKGNILERFSAQQFPDLHSELNLSSLELGDSALYFCASSFPLTLLGNTIYFGEGSWLTVV.

V is TRBV20-1 and J is TRBJ2-5; TCRdb's D call of TRBD2 is untestable without DNA. The CDR3 loop spans 15 amino acids. The germline V gene encodes CDR1 DFQATT and CDR2 SNEGSKA (reference sequence). This chain's CDR3 is CSARPLGLAGTTQYF.

The V call is TRBV20-1, the J call TRBJ1-1; checking the TCRdb D call of TRBD1 is not possible without DNA. In germline, CDR1 is DFQATT, CDR2 SNEGSKA (reference sequence). CDR3 length equals 12 residues. The chain's CDR3 is CSAREQDTEAFF.

The chain links TRBV19 to TRBJ1-1. Germline CDR1 and CDR2: LNHDA and SQIVND (reference sequence). The CDR3 runs to 13 residues. The CDR3 loop reads CASSMVLRAEAFF.

This chain joins TRBV29-1 and TRBJ2-2; TCRdb calls TRBD2, which cannot be checked without DNA. Looked up from germline, CDR1 is SQVTM and CDR2 is ANQGSEA. The CDR3 is 14 residues long. The CDR3 region is CSAGGAADTGELFF.

The chain joins TRBV20-1 to TRBJ2-2; TCRdb picks TRBD1, but there is no DNA to check that call. Germline V gene data show CDR1 as DFQATT and CDR2 as SNEGSKA (reference sequence). CDR3 size: 14 residues. The CDR3 is CSAPRGGSTGELFF.

The J gene is TRBJ2-7, the V gene TRBV27; TCRdb's D gene call, TRBD1, goes unchecked for lack of DNA. CDR3 length equals 18 residues. Germline V gene sequence: CDR1 MNHEY, CDR2 SMNVEV (reference sequence). CDR3 region: CASSFAPPGQAYSYEQYF.

This chain joins TRBV11-2 and TRBJ1-3; TCRdb's assignment of TRBD1 cannot be checked, as there is no DNA. Germline lookup yields CDR1 SGHAT and CDR2 FQNNGV. The CDR3 has 18 residues. CDR3 residues: CASSLTGRRAFSGNTIYF.

The chain has TRBV12-3 or TRBV12-4 and TRBJ1-5; the TCRdb call, TRBD1, lacks DNA for checking. The CDR3 covers 15 residues. The CDR3 protein is CASSTRDRGYEPQHF.

V is TRBV29-1 and J is TRBJ2-3; there is no DNA to check the TCRdb D call of TRBD2. CDR1 is SQVTM and CDR2 is ANQGSEA in the germline V gene. CDR3 length: 15 amino acids. The CDR3: CSVPRTSGDADTQYF.